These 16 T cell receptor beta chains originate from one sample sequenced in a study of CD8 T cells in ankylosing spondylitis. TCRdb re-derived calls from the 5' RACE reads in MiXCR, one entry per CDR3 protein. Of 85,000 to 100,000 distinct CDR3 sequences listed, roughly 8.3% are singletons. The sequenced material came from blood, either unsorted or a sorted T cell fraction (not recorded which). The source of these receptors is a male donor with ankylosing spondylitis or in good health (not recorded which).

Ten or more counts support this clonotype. The CDR3 protein is CASSSSPGHRLEAFF. CDR3 bases: TGTGCCAGCAGCTCCTCTCCCGGACACAGGCTAGAAGCTTTCTTT. The genes are TRBV9 and TRBJ1-1, with D perhaps TRBD1 (5 bases). In germline, CDR1 is SGDLS, CDR2 YYNGEE. With 4 bases removed from V and 8 bases from J, the gap between germline ends came to 21 bases. CDR3 size: 15 residues.

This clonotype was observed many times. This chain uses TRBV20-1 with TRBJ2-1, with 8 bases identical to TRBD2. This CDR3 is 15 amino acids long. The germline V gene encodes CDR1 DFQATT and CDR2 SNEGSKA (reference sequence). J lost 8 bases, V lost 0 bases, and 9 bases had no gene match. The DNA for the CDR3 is TGCAGTGCTAGAGATATGGCGGGAGGTAATCATGAGCAGTTCTTC. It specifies CSARDMAGGNHEQFF.

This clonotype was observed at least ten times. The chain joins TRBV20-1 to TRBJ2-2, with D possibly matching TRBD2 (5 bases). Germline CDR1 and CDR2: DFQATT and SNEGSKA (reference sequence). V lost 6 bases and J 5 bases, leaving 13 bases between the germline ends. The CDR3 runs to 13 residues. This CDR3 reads CSARQPGTGELFF. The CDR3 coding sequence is TGCAGTGCCCGACAACCGGGAACCGGGGAGCTGTTTTTT.

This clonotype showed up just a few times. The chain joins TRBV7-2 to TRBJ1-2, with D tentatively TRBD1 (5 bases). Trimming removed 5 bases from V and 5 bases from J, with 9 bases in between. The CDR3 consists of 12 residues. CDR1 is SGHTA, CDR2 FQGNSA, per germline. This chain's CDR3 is CASSRGRYGYTF. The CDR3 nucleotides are TGTGCCAGCAGCCGGGGGAGATATGGCTACACCTTC.

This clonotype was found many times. CDR3 protein: CAIKRDRVIYEQYF. CDR3 coding DNA: TGTGCCATCAAGAGGGACAGGGTCATCTACGAGCAGTACTTC. The chain has TRBV10-3 and TRBJ2-7; the match to TRBD1 covers 9 bases. The CDR3 is 14 amino acids. V shed 7 bases and J 3 bases; nucleotides not matched to a gene: 7. Per germline, CDR1 ENHRY and CDR2 SYGVKD.

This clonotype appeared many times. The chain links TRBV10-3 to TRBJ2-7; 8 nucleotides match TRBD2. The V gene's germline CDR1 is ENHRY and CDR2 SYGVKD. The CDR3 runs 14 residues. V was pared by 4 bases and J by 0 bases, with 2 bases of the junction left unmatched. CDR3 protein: CAISVAGSSYEQYF. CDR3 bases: TGTGCCATCAGTGTAGCGGGAAGCTCCTACGAGCAGTACTTC.

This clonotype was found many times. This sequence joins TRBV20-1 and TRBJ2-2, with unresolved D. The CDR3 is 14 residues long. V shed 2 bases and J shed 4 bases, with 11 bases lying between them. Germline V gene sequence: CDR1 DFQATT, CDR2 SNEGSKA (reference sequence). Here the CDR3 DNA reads TGCAGTGCTAGACCTCCCAGTACCACCGGGGAGCTGTTTTTT. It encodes CSARPPSTTGELFF.

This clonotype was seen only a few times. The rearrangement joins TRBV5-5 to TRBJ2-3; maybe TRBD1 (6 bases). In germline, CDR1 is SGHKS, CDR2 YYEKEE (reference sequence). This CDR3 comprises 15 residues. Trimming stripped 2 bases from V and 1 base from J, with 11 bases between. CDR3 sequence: CASSFPSGGTDTQYF. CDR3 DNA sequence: TGTGCCAGCAGCTTCCCCTCAGGGGGCACAGATACGCAGTATTTT.

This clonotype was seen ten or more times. The CDR3 region is CASSLKGPLPGEEQFF. CDR3 sequence (DNA): TGTGCCAGCAGCTTGAAGGGGCCCCTTCCTGGGGAAGAGCAGTTCTTC. V usage is TRBV7-8 and J usage is TRBJ2-1, with TRBD1 as a possible D gene (5 bases). Germline V gene sequence: CDR1 SGHVS, CDR2 FQNEAQ. CDR3 size: 16 residues. V lost 3 bases to trimming and J lost 10 bases, with 22 bases between them.

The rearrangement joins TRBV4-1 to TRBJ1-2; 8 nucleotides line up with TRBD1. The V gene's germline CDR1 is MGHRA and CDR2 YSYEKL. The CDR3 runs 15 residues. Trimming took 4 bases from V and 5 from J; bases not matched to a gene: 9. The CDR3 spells CASSPQQGVGYGYTF. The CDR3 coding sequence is TGCGCCAGCAGCCCCCAACAGGGGGTCGGGTATGGCTACACCTTC.

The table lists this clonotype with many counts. The CDR3 is CASSLVRGTEEGGIQYF. Here the CDR3 DNA reads TGCGCCAGCAGCTTGGTCCGGGGGACGGAGGAAGGGGGCATTCAGTACTTC. The chain employs TRBV5-1 and TRBJ2-4, with D perhaps assigned TRBD1 or TRBD2 (6 bases each). Per the germline V gene, CDR1 is SGHRS and CDR2 is YFSETQ. CDR3 size: 17 residues. The V gene lost 0 bases and the J gene lost 9 bases, with 22 bases spanning the gap.

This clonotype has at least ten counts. The DNA of the CDR3 is TGTGCCAGCAGCTTGCCACAGGGGGGCTATGAGCAGTTCTTC. Its translation is CASSLPQGGYEQFF. The chain uses TRBV11-2 and TRBJ2-1; 8 bases are shared with TRBD1. The CDR3 loop spans 14 amino acids. Germline CDR1 is SGHAT and CDR2 is FQNNGV. V lost 3 bases and J lost 8; bases outside the gene matches: 6.

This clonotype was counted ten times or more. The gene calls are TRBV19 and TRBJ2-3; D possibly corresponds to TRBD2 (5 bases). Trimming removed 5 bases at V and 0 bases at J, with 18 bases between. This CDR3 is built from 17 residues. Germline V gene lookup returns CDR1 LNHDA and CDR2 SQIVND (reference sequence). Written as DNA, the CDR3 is TGTGCCAGTAGTCCCGCTCTCGGTGGGAGAAGCACAGATACGCAGTATTTT. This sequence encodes CASSPALGGRSTDTQYF.

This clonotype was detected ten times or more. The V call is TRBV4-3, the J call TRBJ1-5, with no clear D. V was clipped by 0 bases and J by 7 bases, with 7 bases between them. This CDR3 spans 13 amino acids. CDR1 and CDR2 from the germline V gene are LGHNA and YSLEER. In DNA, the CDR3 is TGCGCCAGCAGCCAAGATCGGGGACAGCCCCAGCATTTT. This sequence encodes CASSQDRGQPQHF.

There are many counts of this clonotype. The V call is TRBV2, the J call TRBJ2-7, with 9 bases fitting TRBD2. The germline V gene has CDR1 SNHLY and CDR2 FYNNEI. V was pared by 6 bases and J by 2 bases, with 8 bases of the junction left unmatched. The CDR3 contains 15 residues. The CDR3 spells CASRRRTSDTYEQYF. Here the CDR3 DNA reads TGTGCCAGCAGAAGGCGGACTAGCGATACCTACGAGCAGTACTTC.

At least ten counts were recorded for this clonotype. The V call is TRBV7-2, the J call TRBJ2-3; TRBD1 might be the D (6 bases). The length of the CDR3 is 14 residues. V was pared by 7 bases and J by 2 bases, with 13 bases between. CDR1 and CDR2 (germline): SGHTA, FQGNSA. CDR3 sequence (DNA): TGTGCCAGCACACCGGGACAAATCACAGATACGCAGTATTTT. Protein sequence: CASTPGQITDTQYF.